This T cell receptor beta chain is drawn from a study of neurological immune-mediated disorders. The study's findings and limits: Patients with HTLV-1-associated myelopathy showed the most TCR clonal expansion. Those with multiple sclerosis showed the least, falling below healthy controls.

5'RACE employing 10-nucleotide random UMIs yielded the cDNA. MiXCR, applied by TCRdb to the 5' RACE reads, yields one record per CDR3 protein. This table holds tens of thousands of distinct CDR3 sequences, roughly 15% found once. This clonotype turned up a few times. Its antigen is currently unknown. Germline V CDR1 and CDR2: SNHLY, FYNNEI. The V end was cut by 8 bases, the J end by 2 bases, with 17 bases between. The CDR3 has 15 residues. This rearrangement joins TRBV2 to TRBJ2-3, with a possible D match to TRBD2 (5 bases). The sample comprised PBMCs. The receptor was derived from a woman in her forties or fifties in good health. The CDR3 DNA is TGTGCCAGCCTTTTTTTATCTCGGGACACAGATACGCAGTATTTT. This sequence encodes CASLFLSRDTDTQYF.